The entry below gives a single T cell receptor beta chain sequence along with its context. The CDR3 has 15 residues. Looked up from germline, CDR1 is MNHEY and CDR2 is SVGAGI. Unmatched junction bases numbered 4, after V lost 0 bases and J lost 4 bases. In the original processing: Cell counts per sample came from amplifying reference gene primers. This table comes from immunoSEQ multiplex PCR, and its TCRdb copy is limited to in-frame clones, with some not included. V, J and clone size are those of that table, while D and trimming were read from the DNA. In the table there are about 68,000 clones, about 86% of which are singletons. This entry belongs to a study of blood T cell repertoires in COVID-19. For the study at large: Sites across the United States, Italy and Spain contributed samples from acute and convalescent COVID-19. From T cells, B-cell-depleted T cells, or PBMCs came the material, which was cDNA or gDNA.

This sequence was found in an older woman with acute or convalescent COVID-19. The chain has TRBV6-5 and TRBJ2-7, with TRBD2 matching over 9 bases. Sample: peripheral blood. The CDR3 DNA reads TGTGCCAGCAGTTACTCAACTAGCGGGTCATACGAGCAGTACTTC. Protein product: CASSYSTSGSYEQYF.